A selection of T cell receptor beta chains follows, all from one sample in a study of patients and donors after allogeneic stem cell transplantation. TCRdb ran MiXCR on the RT-PCR reads and lists one entry per CDR3 protein. This sample has a few hundred thousand distinct CDR3 sequences, with over 12% found just once. Source material: blood, either unsorted or a sorted T cell fraction (not recorded which). These receptor sequences come from a human donor who was either an allogeneic HSCT recipient or a stem cell or donor lymphocyte infusion donor (not recorded which). It is not recorded whose cells these are; they may come from a transplant donor. Both conserved end residues are part of each CDR3. A D gene is named only where the DNA matches it firmly. Not every row has a clone size; where given, it reads once, few, many or a size class.

V gene	D gene	J gene	clone size	CDR3 DNA	CDR3 protein
TRBV12-5	TRBD2	TRBJ2-1	.	TGTGCTACAGTAGCGGGAGGGGGGCCCGGTGAGCAGTTCTTC	CATVAGGGPGEQFF
TRBV10-3	TRBD2	TRBJ2-1	many	TGTGCCATCAGTGAGTCTGCTAGCGGGGGGCCCAATGAGCAGTTCTTC	CAISESASGGPNEQFF
TRBV7-2	.	TRBJ2-1	.	TGTGCCAGCAGCCTCGACGCACACTACAATGAGCAGTTCTTC	CASSLDAHYNEQFF
TRBV7-3	.	TRBJ2-5	once	TGTGCCAGCAGCTTTGGGGTTGGAGAGACCCAGTACTTC	CASSFGVGETQYF
TRBV5-4	.	TRBJ1-6	many	TGTGCCAGCAGCCAACGGGGGGGAGGCGCAGATTCACCCCTCCACTTT	CASSQRGGGADSPLHF
TRBV10-1	.	TRBJ2-7	.	TGCGCCAGCAGTGGGGGGGCCTCACTCTCCTACGAGCAGTACTTC	CASSGGASLSYEQYF
TRBV23-1	TRBD2	TRBJ2-1	few	TGCGCCAGCAGTCAGTCCGGGACTAGCGGGAGTGATGAGCAGTTCTTC	CASSQSGTSGSDEQFF
TRBV20-1	.	TRBJ1-4	few	TGCAGTGCTAGAGATGGGGGGGGTTCAAATGAAAAACTGTTTTTT	CSARDGGGSNEKLFF
TRBV12-3/TRBV12-4	.	TRBJ1-2	few	TGTGCCAGCACCCTAGGTCACACAGGGACCCGCTATGGCTACACCTTC	CASTLGHTGTRYGYTF
TRBV27	TRBD1	TRBJ2-1	.	TGTGCCAGCAGCGGGGACAGGGGTTTCGATGAGCAGTTCTTC	CASSGDRGFDEQFF
TRBV14	TRBD2	TRBJ2-7	.	TGTGCCAGCAGCCAACCTCCAAAAATAGCGGGAGGATACGAGCAGTACTTC	CASSQPPKIAGGYEQYF
TRBV10-3	.	TRBJ2-1	many	TGTGCCATCAGTGCGTATCAGAGAGACAATGAGCAGTTCTTC	CAISAYQRDNEQFF
TRBV4-2	.	TRBJ2-6	many	TGTGCCAGCAGCCAAGCTTCAGAAAACTCTGGGGCCAACGTCCTGACTTTC	CASSQASENSGANVLTF
TRBV20-1	.	TRBJ1-1	.	TGCAGTGCTTCCGGAAGGGAGGCTTTCTTT	CSASGREAFF
TRBV15	TRBD2	TRBJ2-1	few	TGTGCCACCAGCAGAGACGCTAGCGGGCAGGTCGATGAGCAGTTCTTC	CATSRDASGQVDEQFF
TRBV7-3	.	TRBJ2-3	few	TGTGCCAGCAGCCCACAGGGAAGCGGAGATACGCAGTATTTT	CASSPQGSGDTQYF
TRBV19	.	TRBJ1-5	few	TGTGCCAGTAGTACAGCGGACGGGCATCAGCCCCAGCATTTT	CASSTADGHQPQHF
TRBV7-2	TRBD2	TRBJ2-1	many	TGTGCCAGCAGACTAGCGGGGGATAACAATGAGCAGTTCTTC	CASRLAGDNNEQFF
TRBV7-9	.	TRBJ1-4	.	TGTGCCAGCAGCTTCGGCAGGGATGAAAAACTGTTTTTT	CASSFGRDEKLFF
TRBV10-3	.	TRBJ1-1	few	TGTGCCATCGGGGGTAATACAGCTGAAGCTTTCTTT	CAIGGNTAEAFF
TRBV20-1	TRBD1	TRBJ1-3	few	TGCAGTGCCGCCTTAGGGGGGACAGAAGGAAACACCATATATTTT	CSAALGGTEGNTIYF
TRBV12-3/TRBV12-4	.	TRBJ2-1	.	TGTGCCAGCAGGGGCATCGGACGGGAGGAGCAGTTCTTC	CASRGIGREEQFF
TRBV4-3	TRBD1	TRBJ2-3	.	TGCGCCAGCGGCCAAGCAGACAGGGACACGCAGTATTTT	CASGQADRDTQYF
TRBV6-2/TRBV6-3	TRBD2	TRBJ2-1	.	TGTGCCAGCAGTTGGACTAGCGGGGCGTACAATGAGCAGTTCTTC	CASSWTSGAYNEQFF
TRBV20-1	TRBD1	TRBJ2-5	many	TGCAGTGCTTTGGACAGGTTTGCCATGGCCCAGTACTTC	CSALDRFAMAQYF
TRBV24-1	.	TRBJ2-5	.	TGTGCCACCGCGCTGGGGGGAAGCGAAGAGACCCAGTACTTC	CATALGGSEETQYF
TRBV6-5	.	TRBJ1-4	few	TGTGCCAGCAGTTACTCTTTCAGATCTGTAGGTGAAAAACTGTTTTTT	CASSYSFRSVGEKLFF
TRBV6-1	.	TRBJ2-1	.	TGTGCCAGCAGTAGGGCTTCCTACAATGAGCAGTTCTTC	CASSRASYNEQFF